The T cell receptor beta chain under discussion was sequenced for a study of shared clonotypes between healthy human individuals. The protocol was immunoSEQ multiplex PCR, while the TCRdb copy is restricted to in-frame clones and leaves out a portion. The sample holds 2 million to 2.5 million clones, roughly 92% seen once. Trimming pared 4 bases from V and 1 base from J, leaving 8 bases between. This CDR3 is built from 13 residues. Per the germline V gene, CDR1 is GTSNPN and CDR2 is SVGIG (reference sequence). Sample: naive CD4+ T cells from PBMCs. The sample's subset: CD45RA+ positively selected. This TCR was sampled from a man aged 18 to 29 in good health. Some clones in this sample may be carry-over from other donors' samples. The genes are TRBV30 and TRBJ1-3; D possibly corresponds to TRBD1 (5 bases). For the CDR3, the DNA is TGTGCCTGGAATGGACATTCTGGAAACACCATATATTTT. It specifies CAWNGHSGNTIYF.